One T cell receptor (beta chain) is described in this entry. Its antigen is unknown. Base qualities are not at hand, and no much larger clone is one base apart. V was cut back by 3 bases and J by 7 bases, leaving a gap of 10 bases between them. The CDR3 sequence holds 11 residues, the cysteine and phenylalanine included. Just CDR3 DNA is preserved here, 33 bases in frame from base 1. The germline V gene (reference sequence) supplies CDR1 DFQATT and CDR2 SNEGSKA. TCRbeta CDR3 regions were amplified from genomic DNA by means of the immunoSEQ Assay, a bias-controlled multiplex PCR. In the authors' own workflow: Within the assay, amplification of reference gene primers was used to estimate how many nucleated cells each sample contained. Sequence reads were collapsed and filtered to measure the absolute abundance of every unique TCRbeta CDR3 rearrangement. Productive Simpson clonality was computed per sample as the square root of Simpson's diversity index over productive rearrangements. The table comes from immuneACCESS by way of TCRdb, which keeps in-frame sequences with V and J called. Part of the clones is missing from these tables; in studies checked, under half for an unresolved V gene and the rest for unknown reasons. From that table come the V and J calls and clone size; the DNA was used to work out D and trimming. The sample data list fewer than 150,000 clones, and 86% of these were observed just once. Of the sample, approximately 8% falls within the top ten clones.

Another Seattle source contributed samples from volunteer blood donors who had recovered from COVID-19. Collaborating institutions collected whole blood in K2EDTA tubes following their own protocols. For TCRbeta analysis, collaborators shipped samples in one of three forms: frozen whole blood, isolated PBMCs, or DNA extracted from either of those sample types. The data stem from a study of blood T cell repertoires in COVID-19 (dated by TCRdb to 2020 to 2021). Background for the entire study: Samples covering the acute and convalescent phases of COVID-19 were provided by collaborators in the United States, Italy and Spain. The prospective study material was composed of cDNA or gDNA derived from T cells, B-cell-depleted T cells, or PBMCs. The dataset comprised deeply sampled blood TCRbeta repertoires from subjects exposed to, actively infected with, or recovered from COVID-19. The repertoires were released in a freely available public database intended as a resource for research on the immune response to SARS-CoV-2. The samples were drawn from the first 160 participants of the ongoing ImmuneRACE study and from about 1,200 subjects provided by 6 global collaborators. The sample metadata nearly always contained a de-identified subject ID, COVID-19 status, age in years and sex. Where HLA class I and class II types were available, the types were taken from metadata supplied by the sample provider, not from assay-based typing. The paper's findings and limits, for the study overall: How much clinical and demographic metadata was included differed by source and by participant, and the metadata was provided uncurated.

The rearrangement combines TRBV20-1 with TRBJ2-7; no D segment can be confidently identified. The TCR originated in an older man who had recovered from COVID-19. The sample was peripheral blood. CDR3 loop: CSARPQVEQYF. The nucleotide sequence is given as TGCAGTGCTAGGCCGCAGGTGGAGCAGTACTTC.